A selection of T cell receptor beta chains follows, all from one sample in a study of CD4 T cell repertoires and nickel. A single record per CDR3 protein comes from TCRdb applying MiXCR to the RT-PCR reads. Among around 190 distinct CDR3 sequences listed, roughly 50% were seen once. Input material: CD4+ T cells from blood, not recorded whether cultured. These receptors were collected from a human donor in a nickel allergy study, with or without nickel allergy (not recorded which). It is not recorded whether this sample comes from one donor or several. Both conserved end residues are part of each CDR3. The D gene is left open where the match is weak. Some rows mark clone size as missing; the rest say once, few, many or name a class of expanded clone.

clone_size j_call d_call v_call cdr3_aa cdr3_nt
few TRBJ2-7 . TRBV4-3 CASSHHGEQYF TGCGCCAGCAGCCACCATGGAGAGCAGTACTTC
once TRBJ1-5 . TRBV6-1 CASSEGYSNQPQHF TGTGCCAGCAGTGAAGGTTATAGCAATCAGCCCCAGCATTTT
. TRBJ2-1 TRBD2 TRBV11-2 CASSLGRGASYNEQFF TGTGCCAGCAGCTTAGGGCGGGGGGCATCTTACAATGAGCAGTTCTTC
few TRBJ2-5 TRBD2 TRBV7-2 CASSKELAGDKTQYF TGTGCCAGCAGCAAAGAACTAGCGGGGGACAAGACCCAGTACTTC
. TRBJ1-3 TRBD1 TRBV20-1 CSARATGGVGNTIYF TGCAGTGCTAGAGCAACAGGGGGCGTTGGAAACACCATATATTTT